Listed below are T cell receptor beta chains from one sample, sequenced in a study of cytotoxic CD8 clonotypes in ibrutinib-treated CLL. The protocol was immunoSEQ multiplex PCR, while the TCRdb copy is restricted to in-frame clones and leaves out a portion. This table has about 130,000 clones, roughly 84% appearing once. The input for sequencing was PBMCs, taken after 24 months of ibrutinib treatment. These receptor sequences come from a human donor with chronic lymphocytic leukemia. CDR3s include the opening cysteine and the closing phenylalanine or tryptophan. A D gene is named only where the DNA matches it firmly. Where a row states a size, it is once, few, many or the class of an expanded clone; other rows omit it.

clone_size j_call v_call d_call cdr3_nt cdr3_aa
NA TRBJ1-2 TRBV5-1 TRBD1 TGCGCCAGCAGCTTAGGGGGACAGGGCTATGGCTACACCTTC CASSLGGQGYGYTF
NA TRBJ1-2 TRBV2 NA TGTGCCAGCAGTGAAGGGACAGCCAACCTCTATGGCTACACCTTC CASSEGTANLYGYTF
NA TRBJ1-3 TRBV25-1 NA TGTGCCAGCTCCGTTGGGGGCGGAAACACCATATATTTT CASSVGGGNTIYF
NA TRBJ2-3 TRBV5-1 NA TGCGCCAGCAGCTTGGAATGGGATTTCGATACGCAGTATTTT CASSLEWDFDTQYF
NA TRBJ2-2 TRBV7-3 TRBD2 TGTGCCAGCAGCTCAATGCCCCTAGCGGGGGGTCTGCCCGGGGAGCTGTTTTTT CASSSMPLAGGLPGELFF
NA TRBJ1-1 TRBV6-1 NA TGTGCCAGCAGTGACTATACAGGGAACCCTGAAGCTTTCTTT CASSDYTGNPEAFF
NA TRBJ1-4 TRBV2 NA TGTGCCAGCAGGGCCACAGGCGGGATTAATGAAAAACTGTTTTTT CASRATGGINEKLFF
once TRBJ1-3 TRBV30 NA TGTGCCTGGAGTGAGAAAGGGGGGGTCGGAAACACCATATATTTT CAWSEKGGVGNTIYF
NA TRBJ2-7 TRBV5-6 TRBD1 TGTGCCAGCAGCGCGGGACAGGGAAGGGAGCAGTACTTC CASSAGQGREQYF
NA TRBJ1-1 TRBV7-9 NA TGTGCCAGCAGCCCACCATCGGGTCGGGCAAGTGAAGCTTTCTTT CASSPPSGRASEAFF
NA TRBJ1-1 TRBV5-3 NA TGTGCCAGAAGCTTGCTGTCGCGGCGCACTGAAGCTTTCTTT CARSLLSRRTEAFF
NA TRBJ2-3 TRBV27 NA TGTGCCAGCAGTTTATGGCCCCCCCAGGGAAGCACAGATACGCAGTATTTT CASSLWPPQGSTDTQYF
NA TRBJ1-1 TRBV6-5 TRBD1 TGTGCCAGCACCAGACAGGGGACGAACACTGAAGCTTTCTTT CASTRQGTNTEAFF
NA TRBJ1-6 TRBV18 NA TGTGCCAGCTCACCAGAGGCGGGGATGTCCTATAATTCACCCCTCCACTTT CASSPEAGMSYNSPLHF
few TRBJ2-7 TRBV28 TRBD1 TGTGCCAGCAGTTTACCGACAGGGCGCGAGCAGTACTTC CASSLPTGREQYF
NA TRBJ1-1 TRBV5-1 TRBD1 TGCGCCAGCAGCATCGAACAGGGGTTGAACACTGAAGCTTTCTTT CASSIEQGLNTEAFF
NA TRBJ2-7 TRBV19 TRBD2 TGTGCCAGTAGGGACGGACTAGCGGGGAGCAACGAGCAGTACTTC CASRDGLAGSNEQYF
NA TRBJ1-5 TRBV4-2 TRBD1 TGTGCCAGCAGCCAAGGACAGGGGTACCAGCCCCAGCATTTT CASSQGQGYQPQHF
NA TRBJ2-7 TRBV2 NA TGTGCCAGCAGTGAAGTGGGGTACGAGCAGTACTTC CASSEVGYEQYF
NA TRBJ2-7 TRBV5-1 TRBD1 TGCGCCAGCAGCACATCCGGGACAGTGTACGAGCAGTACTTC CASSTSGTVYEQYF
NA TRBJ2-7 TRBV18 NA TGTGCCAGCTCCCGGGACACCACCGACGAGCAGTACTTC CASSRDTTDEQYF
once TRBJ2-3 TRBV7-8 NA TGTGCCAGCAGCCTCATGGGGGGCGCCATGACAGATACGCAGTATTTT CASSLMGGAMTDTQYF
NA TRBJ2-1 TRBV5-8 NA TGTGCCAGCACCTGGGGCTGGCAGGACAATGAGCAGTTCTTC CASTWGWQDNEQFF
NA TRBJ2-4 TRBV18 TRBD1 TGTGCCAGCTCACCGGGACAGGGGAACATTCAGTACTTC CASSPGQGNIQYF
NA TRBJ2-5 TRBV10-3 NA TGTGCCATCAGTGAGTTAAGCAATTGGGAGACCCAGTACTTC CAISELSNWETQYF
once TRBJ2-7 TRBV9 NA TGTGCCAGCAGCGTATTCCAGGACTCCTACGAGCAGTACTTC CASSVFQDSYEQYF
NA TRBJ1-5 TRBV5-1 NA TGCGCCAGCAGCTTGGGGGGAGGAAACCAGCCCCAGCATTTT CASSLGGGNQPQHF
NA TRBJ2-5 TRBV18 NA TGTGCCAGCTCACCACCGGTCGGGGTAGAGACCCAGTACTTC CASSPPVGVETQYF
NA TRBJ2-3 TRBV11-2 TRBD1 TGTGCCAGCAGTCGAACAGGGGGCGAATTGAATACGCAGTATTTT CASSRTGGELNTQYF
NA TRBJ2-4 TRBV5-8 TRBD1 TGTGCCAGCAGCCACGGACAGGGGAACATTCAGTACTTC CASSHGQGNIQYF
few TRBJ1-6 TRBV6-1 TRBD1 TGTGCCAGCAGTGCCATATCAGGGGGCCCGATCAATTCACCCCTCCACTTT CASSAISGGPINSPLHF
NA TRBJ1-1 TRBV2 NA TGTGCCAGCAGTGAAGTAACAGTAAGGTCTGAAGCTTTCTTT CASSEVTVRSEAFF
NA TRBJ1-6 TRBV5-1 NA TGCGCCAGCAGCTTGGGGACGGTGGCCTATAATTCACCCCTCCACTTT CASSLGTVAYNSPLHF
NA TRBJ2-1 TRBV5-4 NA TGTGCCAGCAGCTTCCGGCTAAGCTCCTACAATGAGCAGTTCTTC CASSFRLSSYNEQFF
NA TRBJ1-1 TRBV6-6 NA TGTGCCAGCAGTTACCTTGGATTTGCTGAAGCTTTCTTT CASSYLGFAEAFF
NA TRBJ2-2 TRBV4-1 NA TGCGCCAGCAGCCAAAACACTAGGAACACCGGGGAGCTGTTTTTT CASSQNTRNTGELFF
NA TRBJ1-1 TRBV6-5 TRBD1 TGTGCCAGCAGTAGTCCCGGGACAGGTGAAGCTTTCTTT CASSSPGTGEAFF
NA TRBJ2-4 TRBV18 NA TGTGCCAGCTCGACCCCAGCGTCCGGGGAAAACATTCAGTACTTC CASSTPASGENIQYF
NA TRBJ2-3 TRBV27 NA TGTGCCAGCAGTCCCTCCGGGGCAGATACGCAGTATTTT CASSPSGADTQYF
NA TRBJ2-7 TRBV7-6 TRBD2 TGTGCCAGCAGCCTCCAAAGCGGGGGGTACAATTCCTACGAGCAGTACTTC CASSLQSGGYNSYEQYF
NA TRBJ2-6 TRBV19 NA TGTGCCAGTAGTCGGGGGTCCGGGGCCAACGTCCTGACTTTC CASSRGSGANVLTF
NA TRBJ1-3 TRBV9 NA TGTGCCAGCAGCGAGAAGATGGGTGACACCATATATTTT CASSEKMGDTIYF
NA TRBJ2-2 TRBV5-1 NA TGCGCCAGCAGCTTGGCAGGGGGGGCCGGGGAGCTGTTTTTT CASSLAGGAGELFF
NA TRBJ1-2 TRBV5-4 NA TGTGCCAGCAGCTTGGACCCGGCCAGCCGGGATGGCTACACCTTC CASSLDPASRDGYTF
NA TRBJ1-1 TRBV6-6 NA TGTGCCAGCAGAAACGGACAACTGAACACTGAAGCTTTCTTT CASRNGQLNTEAFF
NA TRBJ2-3 TRBV20-1 NA TGCAGTGCTCTATTTGCAGATACGCAGTATTTT CSALFADTQYF
NA TRBJ2-5 TRBV7-2 NA TGTGCCAGCAGCTCCAGACCAGGCATAGGTCAAGAGACCCAGTACTTC CASSSRPGIGQETQYF
once TRBJ1-2 TRBV19 TRBD1 TGTGCCAGTTACTCGACAGGGGGCGAAGATGGCTACACCTTC CASYSTGGEDGYTF
once TRBJ1-1 TRBV7-9 NA TGTGCCAGCAGCTTATCTGACAGAGAAGCTTTCTTT CASSLSDREAFF
NA TRBJ2-5 TRBV6-1 TRBD2 TGTGCCAGCAGTGAATTCCGGGGGGGCGTGGAGACCCAGTACTTC CASSEFRGGVETQYF
NA TRBJ2-1 TRBV2 TRBD2 TGTGCCAGCAGTGAGGAGACTAGCGGGGTCTCCTACAATGAGCAGTTCTTC CASSEETSGVSYNEQFF
NA TRBJ2-7 TRBV7-2 NA TGTGCCAGCAGCTTAGTGCGGTTCGGCTACGAGCAGTACTTC CASSLVRFGYEQYF
NA TRBJ2-1 TRBV4-3 TRBD1 TGCGCCAGCAGCCGGGACAGGGGAGATGAGCAGTTCTTC CASSRDRGDEQFF